This is a list of T cell receptor beta chains from one sample in a study of T-cell reconstitution after alpha-beta-depleted transplantation in children. TCRdb recomputed calls from the PCR reads with MiXCR, one row per CDR3 protein. The data show under 450,000 distinct CDR3 sequences, around 15% seen once. The input for sequencing was PBMCs, mostly from graft donor cells, taken 360 days after TCRalphabeta/CD19-depleted stem cell transplant. The receptors come from a boy under three years old who had a stem cell transplant for Wiskott-Aldrich syndrome, so the T cells may come from the graft donor. The CDR3 runs from the conserved cysteine through the conserved F or W. A D gene is named only where the DNA matches it firmly. Only some rows state a clone size, as once, few, many or a class for expanded clones.

CDR3aa: CASSSDMTQYF; CDR3nt: TGCGCCAGCAGCTCGGACATGACCCAGTACTTC; j_gene: TRBJ2-5; abundance: many; v_gene: TRBV5-1; d_gene: .
CDR3aa: CATSRERGGDYLAKNIQYF; CDR3nt: TGTGCCACCAGCAGAGAGAGAGGGGGGGACTACCTAGCCAAAAACATTCAGTACTTC; j_gene: TRBJ2-4; abundance: few; v_gene: TRBV15; d_gene: .
CDR3aa: CSAAVRSFSSYNEQFF; CDR3nt: TGCAGTGCTGCTGTCCGCTCCTTTAGCTCCTACAATGAGCAGTTCTTC; j_gene: TRBJ2-1; abundance: .; v_gene: TRBV20-1; d_gene: .
CDR3aa: CASSRDSIYEQYF; CDR3nt: TGTGCCAGCAGTCGGGACTCGATCTACGAGCAGTACTTC; j_gene: TRBJ2-7; abundance: .; v_gene: TRBV6-6; d_gene: .
CDR3aa: CSASRAEETQYF; CDR3nt: TGCAGTGCCTCGCGGGCCGAAGAGACCCAGTACTTC; j_gene: TRBJ2-5; abundance: .; v_gene: TRBV20-1; d_gene: .
CDR3aa: CASSLAMPGAGELFF; CDR3nt: TGCGCCAGCAGCTTGGCCATGCCTGGGGCCGGGGAGCTGTTTTTT; j_gene: TRBJ2-2; abundance: many; v_gene: TRBV5-1; d_gene: .
CDR3aa: CASSSPGWTYNEQFF; CDR3nt: TGTGCCAGCAGTTCTCCCGGGTGGACCTACAATGAGCAGTTCTTC; j_gene: TRBJ2-1; abundance: few; v_gene: TRBV12-3/TRBV12-4; d_gene: .
CDR3aa: CAISESGQGLNTEAFF; CDR3nt: TGTGCCATCAGTGAGTCAGGACAGGGGCTGAACACTGAAGCTTTCTTT; j_gene: TRBJ1-1; abundance: .; v_gene: TRBV10-3; d_gene: TRBD1
CDR3aa: CASSGQGVYEQFF; CDR3nt: TGTGCCAGCAGTGGACAGGGGGTCTATGAGCAGTTCTTC; j_gene: TRBJ2-1; abundance: few; v_gene: TRBV25-1; d_gene: TRBD1
CDR3aa: CASSLSPGGLLYF; CDR3nt: TGTGCCAGCAGCCTGTCCCCCGGGGGGCTCTTGTATTTT; j_gene: TRBJ2-3; abundance: few; v_gene: TRBV11-2; d_gene: .
CDR3aa: CAISESRTSGETQYF; CDR3nt: TGTGCCATCAGTGAGTCGCGGACTAGCGGAGAGACCCAGTACTTC; j_gene: TRBJ2-5; abundance: .; v_gene: TRBV10-3; d_gene: TRBD2
CDR3aa: CASKKTDTQYF; CDR3nt: TGTGCCAGCAAAAAAACAGATACGCAGTATTTT; j_gene: TRBJ2-3; abundance: few; v_gene: TRBV7-2; d_gene: .
CDR3aa: CASSRLWGKDTGELFF; CDR3nt: TGTGCCAGCAGTCGACTGTGGGGGAAGGACACCGGGGAGCTGTTTTTT; j_gene: TRBJ2-2; abundance: few; v_gene: TRBV3-1; d_gene: .
CDR3aa: CASRFGLRGGEQFF; CDR3nt: TGCGCCAGCAGATTTGGGTTACGGGGTGGGGAGCAGTTCTTC; j_gene: TRBJ2-1; abundance: few; v_gene: TRBV5-1; d_gene: .
CDR3aa: CASRQAGGTDTQYF; CDR3nt: TGTGCCAGCAGACAAGCGGGAGGCACAGATACGCAGTATTTT; j_gene: TRBJ2-3; abundance: few; v_gene: TRBV6-1; d_gene: TRBD2
CDR3aa: CASSQDYGGEGYNEQFF; CDR3nt: TGCGCCAGCAGCCAAGATTACGGGGGGGAAGGCTACAATGAGCAGTTCTTC; j_gene: TRBJ2-1; abundance: .; v_gene: TRBV4-3; d_gene: TRBD2
CDR3aa: CATSDPLLAGGGETQYF; CDR3nt: TGTGCCACCAGTGATCCTCTACTAGCGGGAGGAGGAGAGACCCAGTACTTC; j_gene: TRBJ2-5; abundance: few; v_gene: TRBV24-1; d_gene: TRBD2
CDR3aa: CASSLTGGIYSNQPQHF; CDR3nt: TGTGCCAGCAGTCTAACAGGTGGGATCTATAGCAATCAGCCCCAGCATTTT; j_gene: TRBJ1-5; abundance: .; v_gene: TRBV12-3/TRBV12-4; d_gene: .
CDR3aa: CASSTVGRTDTQYF; CDR3nt: TGTGCCAGCAGCACGGTAGGCCGCACAGATACGCAGTATTTT; j_gene: TRBJ2-3; abundance: .; v_gene: TRBV5-5; d_gene: .
CDR3aa: CASSYGLAGETQYF; CDR3nt: TGTGCCAGCAGTTACGGACTAGCGGGAGAGACCCAGTACTTC; j_gene: TRBJ2-5; abundance: .; v_gene: TRBV6-5; d_gene: TRBD2